This T cell receptor (beta chain) was retrieved from a study of cytomegalovirus exposure and HLA in healthy donors. Repertoires were generated with immunoSEQ multiplex PCR, while TCRdb's copy carries only in-frame clones and drops some. The data contain tens of thousands of clones, 90% to 95% of them singletons. The CDR3 consists of 14 residues. Trimming cost V 5 bases and J 4 bases, with 12 bases left between them. The V gene's germline CDR1 is MDHEN and CDR2 SYDVKM. The J gene is TRBJ1-5, the V gene TRBV28; tentatively, D is TRBD1 (5 bases). This TCR came from a woman younger than 30 in good health and CMV-seronegative. Material for sequencing was PBMCs. CDR3 protein: CASSPGHLNQPQHF. In DNA form, the CDR3 reads TGTGCCAGCAGTCCCGGACACCTAAATCAGCCCCAGCATTTT.